This TCR beta chain emerged from a study of T cell repertoires in cytomegalovirus infection. In the study overall: Both a matching HLA type and CMV infection were indicated by public TCR beta signatures.

Overall study results and limits: The ex vivo response was dominated by HLA-C-restricted CMV-specific TCR beta clonotypes. People with CMV and the relevant HLA were identified by cumulative public TCR beta family frequency.

MiXCR was run by TCRdb on the reads, yielding one entry per CDR3 protein. The table shows approximately 170,000 distinct CDR3 sequences, with roughly a sixth occurring only once. This clonotype was seen a handful of times. What it recognizes is unknown. V shed 9 bases, J shed 7 bases, and the junction held 16 bases outside the gene matches. CDR1 is MDHEN, CDR2 SYDVKM, per germline. The CDR3 sequence is 16 residues long. The TCR comes from a human donor in good health (CMV status not recorded). Some clones in this sample may be carry-over from other donors' samples. V and J are TRBV28 and TRBJ2-1; TRBD2 agrees at 9 bases. The specimen sequenced was CD8+ T cells from PBMCs. The DNA of the CDR3 is TGTGCCAGTAGTCCCCGAACGTTAGCGGGAGAGAATGAGCAGTTCTTC. Translation: CASSPRTLAGENEQFF.